The entry below describes one T cell receptor beta chain. This CDR3 has 14 residues. Germline V gives CDR1 SGHVS, CDR2 FNYEAQ. V gave up 6 bases and J gave up 4 bases; unmatched junction bases: 7. The record originates from a study of blood T cell repertoires in COVID-19. Turning to the study itself: T cells, B-cell-depleted T cells, or PBMCs provided the cDNA or gDNA that served as material.

TCRdb keeps only in-frame clones here, not all; method: immunoSEQ multiplex PCR. The sample yields about 210,000 clones, 83% seen once. The chain has TRBV7-6 and TRBJ2-3; 7 bases align to TRBD2. The source of this sequence is a woman in her fifties or sixties with acute or convalescent COVID-19. The sequenced material came from peripheral blood. CDR3 sequence reads: CASSPTSDPDTQYF. CDR3 coding DNA: TGTGCCAGCAGTCCAACTAGCGACCCAGATACGCAGTATTTT.